This is a list of T cell receptor beta chains from one sample in a study of T cell repertoires in cytomegalovirus infection. TCRdb processed the reads anew with MiXCR; each CDR3 protein has one entry. This sample yields approximately 400,000 distinct CDR3 sequences, of which about 33% are seen a single time; roughly an eighth belongs to the top ten. Material: PBMCs. These receptors originate from a human donor in good health (CMV status not recorded). Some clones in this sample may be carry-over from other donors' samples. Each CDR3 is given with its conserved first and last residue. The order of the fields is V gene, clone size, D gene, J gene, CDR3 protein, CDR3 DNA. D genes are given only for firm matches. Clone size appears in some rows only: once, few, many, or a class for an expanded clone.

v_call: TRBV11-3
clone_size: few
d_call: TRBD2
j_call: TRBJ2-3
cdr3_aa: CASSLGTSGHTDTQYF
cdr3_nt: TGTGCCAGCAGCTTAGGGACTAGCGGACACACAGATACGCAGTATTTT

v_call: TRBV5-1
clone_size: .
d_call: TRBD1
j_call: TRBJ2-7
cdr3_aa: CASTSEDRSSYEQYF
cdr3_nt: TGCGCCAGCACCTCTGAGGACAGGAGCTCCTACGAGCAGTACTTC

v_call: TRBV4-1
clone_size: .
d_call: .
j_call: TRBJ1-1
cdr3_aa: CASRQDLVAPRNPEAFF
cdr3_nt: TGCGCCAGCAGACAAGATCTTGTGGCACCACGGAACCCGGAAGCTTTCTTT

v_call: TRBV29-1
clone_size: .
d_call: TRBD1
j_call: TRBJ1-1
cdr3_aa: CSGEGQLNTEALF
cdr3_nt: TGCAGCGGCGAGGGACAGTTGAACACTGAAGCTTTATTT

v_call: TRBV13
clone_size: .
d_call: .
j_call: TRBJ1-6
cdr3_aa: CASSFRQYNSPLHF
cdr3_nt: TGTGCCAGCAGCTTCCGACAGTATAATTCACCCCTCCACTTT

v_call: TRBV7-6
clone_size: .
d_call: .
j_call: TRBJ1-5
cdr3_aa: CASSQLGGGPSNQPQHF
cdr3_nt: TGTGCCAGCAGTCAACTTGGCGGCGGACCGAGCAATCAGCCCCAGCATTTT

v_call: TRBV10-3
clone_size: .
d_call: TRBD1
j_call: TRBJ2-2
cdr3_aa: CANRQGAETGELFF
cdr3_nt: TGTGCCAACCGACAGGGGGCGGAGACCGGGGAGCTGTTTTTT

v_call: TRBV20-1
clone_size: once
d_call: .
j_call: TRBJ2-1
cdr3_aa: CSARGFKDLGSAEQFF
cdr3_nt: TGCAGTGCTAGAGGGTTTAAGGACCTTGGTTCAGCTGAGCAGTTCTTC

v_call: TRBV7-8
clone_size: few
d_call: .
j_call: TRBJ2-5
cdr3_aa: CASSLEQDQETQYF
cdr3_nt: TGTGCCAGCAGCTTAGAACAGGATCAAGAGACCCAGTACTTC

v_call: TRBV6-2/TRBV6-3
clone_size: .
d_call: .
j_call: TRBJ1-5
cdr3_aa: CASSGPDRLNQPQHF
cdr3_nt: TGTGCCAGCAGCGGACCGGACCGACTCAATCAGCCCCAGCATTTT

v_call: TRBV6-2/TRBV6-3
clone_size: few
d_call: .
j_call: TRBJ1-2
cdr3_aa: CASSYLRTTGTIYGYTF
cdr3_nt: TGTGCCAGCAGTTACCTTCGTACCACCGGGACAATCTATGGCTACACCTTC

v_call: TRBV15
clone_size: .
d_call: .
j_call: TRBJ1-4
cdr3_aa: CATSRGKGLIVTNEKLFF
cdr3_nt: TGTGCCACCAGCAGAGGGAAAGGATTGATAGTCACTAATGAAAAACTGTTTTTT

v_call: TRBV6-1
clone_size: many
d_call: TRBD1
j_call: TRBJ2-5
cdr3_aa: CASGTGGSGGETQYF
cdr3_nt: TGTGCCAGCGGGACAGGGGGCAGTGGGGGGGAGACCCAGTACTTC

v_call: TRBV7-8
clone_size: few
d_call: .
j_call: TRBJ2-2
cdr3_aa: CASSFQAGVGAGELFF
cdr3_nt: TGTGCCAGCAGCTTTCAGGCAGGGGTCGGCGCCGGGGAGCTGTTTTTT

v_call: TRBV19
clone_size: once
d_call: .
j_call: TRBJ2-1
cdr3_aa: CASRLLGPSYNETFF
cdr3_nt: TGTGCCAGTAGGCTGCTAGGGCCCTCCTACAATGAGACGTTCTTC

v_call: TRBV5-5
clone_size: .
d_call: .
j_call: TRBJ1-5
cdr3_aa: CASSFNNNQPQHF
cdr3_nt: TGTGCCAGCAGCTTTAACAACAATCAGCCCCAGCATTTT

v_call: TRBV20-1
clone_size: .
d_call: .
j_call: TRBJ2-5
cdr3_aa: CSARDPKTSQETQYF
cdr3_nt: TGCAGTGCTAGAGACCCCAAGACTAGCCAAGAGACCCAGTACTTC

v_call: TRBV19
clone_size: few
d_call: .
j_call: TRBJ1-5
cdr3_aa: CASRNKRLEPQHF
cdr3_nt: TGTGCCAGTAGAAATAAAAGGTTGGAGCCCCAGCATTTT

v_call: TRBV5-1
clone_size: .
d_call: .
j_call: TRBJ2-1
cdr3_aa: CASSLESNEQFF
cdr3_nt: TGCGCCAGCAGCTTGGAAAGCAATGAGCAGTTCTTC

v_call: TRBV12-3/TRBV12-4
clone_size: many
d_call: .
j_call: TRBJ2-7
cdr3_aa: CASSLGRAAEQYF
cdr3_nt: TGTGCCAGCAGTTTAGGCAGGGCCGCCGAGCAGTACTTC

v_call: TRBV6-2/TRBV6-3
clone_size: few
d_call: .
j_call: TRBJ2-3
cdr3_aa: CASSYVAQQYF
cdr3_nt: TGTGCCAGCAGTTACGTAGCACAGCAGTATTTT

v_call: TRBV27
clone_size: few
d_call: TRBD1
j_call: TRBJ1-1
cdr3_aa: CASSVRGMDTEAFF
cdr3_nt: TGTGCCAGCAGTGTCAGGGGGATGGACACTGAAGCTTTCTTT

v_call: TRBV28
clone_size: .
d_call: TRBD2
j_call: TRBJ2-3
cdr3_aa: CASSPRGGTTDTQYF
cdr3_nt: TGTGCCAGCAGCCCCCGCGGGGGGACCACAGATACGCAGTATTTT

v_call: TRBV6-2/TRBV6-3
clone_size: few
d_call: .
j_call: TRBJ1-6
cdr3_aa: CASSYQELRVGSPLHF
cdr3_nt: TGTGCCAGCAGTTATCAGGAGCTTCGGGTTGGTTCACCCCTCCACTTT

v_call: TRBV7-8
clone_size: many
d_call: .
j_call: TRBJ2-7
cdr3_aa: CASSPGAPHSYEQYF
cdr3_nt: TGTGCCAGCAGCCCGGGGGCACCCCACTCCTACGAGCAGTACTTC

v_call: TRBV29-1
clone_size: .
d_call: .
j_call: TRBJ2-7
cdr3_aa: CSVEDLLDSDATYEQYF
cdr3_nt: TGCAGCGTTGAAGACCTACTGGACTCGGACGCCACCTACGAGCAGTACTTC

v_call: TRBV11-1
clone_size: many
d_call: .
j_call: TRBJ2-1
cdr3_aa: CASSFHELRTYNEQFF
cdr3_nt: TGTGCCAGCAGCTTTCATGAATTACGGACCTACAATGAGCAGTTCTTC

v_call: TRBV2
clone_size: .
d_call: .
j_call: TRBJ1-1
cdr3_aa: CASDIGGANTEAFF
cdr3_nt: TGTGCCAGCGATATAGGGGGGGCGAACACTGAAGCTTTCTTT

v_call: TRBV10-3
clone_size: once
d_call: .
j_call: TRBJ2-7
cdr3_aa: CAISESDIGGYEQYF
cdr3_nt: TGTGCCATCAGTGAGTCAGACATCGGGGGCTACGAGCAGTACTTC

v_call: TRBV13
clone_size: .
d_call: .
j_call: TRBJ2-3
cdr3_aa: CASSQRTGQDTQYF
cdr3_nt: TGTGCCAGCAGCCAGAGGACGGGGCAAGATACGCAGTATTTT

v_call: TRBV25-1
clone_size: few
d_call: TRBD2
j_call: TRBJ2-5
cdr3_aa: CASSEGAGDKETQYF
cdr3_nt: TGTGCCAGCAGTGAGGGAGCGGGGGACAAAGAGACCCAGTACTTC

v_call: TRBV7-2
clone_size: .
d_call: .
j_call: TRBJ1-3
cdr3_aa: CASSRQNSYPGNTIYF
cdr3_nt: TGTGCCAGCAGCAGACAGAACAGTTACCCTGGAAACACCATATATTTT

v_call: TRBV18
clone_size: few
d_call: .
j_call: TRBJ2-7
cdr3_aa: CASSPRAGHNSYEQYF
cdr3_nt: TGTGCCAGCTCACCAAGAGCAGGGCATAATTCCTACGAGCAGTACTTC

v_call: TRBV7-6
clone_size: many
d_call: TRBD1
j_call: TRBJ1-2
cdr3_aa: CASSLAEGTGENYGYTF
cdr3_nt: TGTGCCAGCAGCTTAGCGGAGGGGACAGGGGAGAACTATGGCTACACCTTC